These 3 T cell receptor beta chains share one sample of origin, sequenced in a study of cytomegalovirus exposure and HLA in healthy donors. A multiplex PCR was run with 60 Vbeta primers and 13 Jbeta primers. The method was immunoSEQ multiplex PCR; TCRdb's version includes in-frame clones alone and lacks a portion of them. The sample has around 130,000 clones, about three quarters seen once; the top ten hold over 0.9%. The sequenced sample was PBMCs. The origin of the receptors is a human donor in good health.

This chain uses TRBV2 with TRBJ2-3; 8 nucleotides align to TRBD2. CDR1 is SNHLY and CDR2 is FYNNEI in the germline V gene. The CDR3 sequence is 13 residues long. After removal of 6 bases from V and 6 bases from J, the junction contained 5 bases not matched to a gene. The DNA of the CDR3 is TGTGCCAGCAGCCAGCGGGGGCTTGATACGCAGTATTTT. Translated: CASSQRGLDTQYF.

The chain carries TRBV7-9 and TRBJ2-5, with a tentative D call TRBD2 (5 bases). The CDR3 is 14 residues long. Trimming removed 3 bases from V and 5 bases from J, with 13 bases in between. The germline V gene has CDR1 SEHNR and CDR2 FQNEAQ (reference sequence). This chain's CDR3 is CASSFDSGKETQYF. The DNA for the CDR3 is TGTGCCAGCAGCTTCGATTCGGGGAAGGAGACCCAGTACTTC. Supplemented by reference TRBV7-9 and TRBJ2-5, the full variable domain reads DTGVSQNPRHKITKRGQNVTFRCDPISEHNRLYWYRQTLGQGPEFLTYFQNEAQLEKSRLLSDRFSAERPKGSFSTLEIQRTEQGDSAMYLCASSFDSGKETQYFGPGTRLLVL.

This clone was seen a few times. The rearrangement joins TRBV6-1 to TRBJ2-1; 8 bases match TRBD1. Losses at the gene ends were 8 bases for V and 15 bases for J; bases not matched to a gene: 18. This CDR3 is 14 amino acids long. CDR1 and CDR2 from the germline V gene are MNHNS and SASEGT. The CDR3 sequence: CASERLEMGDRWFF. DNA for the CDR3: TGTGCCAGCGAACGCCTGGAGATGGGGGACAGGTGGTTCTTC.